This T cell receptor (beta chain) derives from a study of CXCR3-negative and CXCR3-positive naive CD8 T cells. In triplicate, each CD8+ T cell subset was sorted at some 300,000 cells per replicate. Definition of naive CD8+ T cells rested on a CD45RO-CCR7+CD27+CD95- profile. TRB cDNA libraries were made by UMI-labeled 5' RACE. TCRdb reprocessed the 5' RACE reads and reports one entry per CDR3 protein, with no DNA. The sample includes around 50,000 distinct CDR3 sequences. This CDR3 region has 14 residues. Germline V gene sequence: CDR1 MNHEY, CDR2 SVGAGI. A word on this clonotype: Its target is not known.

Whole-study findings and limits: Naive cells that were CXCR3-positive had more hydrophobic TRB CDR3s (compared with CXCR3-negative naive cells). Naive CXCR3-negative cells resembled naive CXCR3-positive cells in TRBV-TRBJ usage; memory cells differed.

Sample: naive CXCR3+ CD8+ T cells from blood. Subset meaning: CD45RO-CCR7+CD27+CD95- naive CD8+ T cells expressing CXCR3 (TNR3+). The chain combines TRBV6-5 with TRBJ2-3; absent DNA, TCRdb's TRBD2 call cannot be checked. The origin of this receptor is a human donor in good health. Some clones in this sample may be carry-over from other donors' samples. CDR3 loop: CASRPTRTFDTQYF.